This TCR beta chain was documented in a study of T-cell reconstitution after alpha-beta-depleted transplantation in children. Researchers prepared the TCRbeta library using unique molecular identifiers, the study reports. From the PCR reads, TCRdb called clonotypes with MiXCR, one entry per CDR3 protein. This sample has some 440,000 distinct CDR3 sequences, with 15% to 20% found just once. Germline CDR1 GTSNPN, CDR2 SVGIG (reference sequence). Trimming took off 5 bases at V and 5 bases at J, with 15 bases between the two ends. The CDR3 is 13 residues long. Points from the study as a whole: Surviving recipient T cells and thymic progenitors produced the high day-60 TCRbeta diversity seen in some patients. There were reportedly several hundred expanded graft clones from which alpha-beta T cells came about two months after transplant. The main origin of T-cell counts and diversity one year after transplant was newly produced T cells.

There are a few counts of this clonotype. What it recognizes is unknown. The specimen comprised PBMCs, mostly from graft donor cells, sampled 360 days after TCRalphabeta/CD19-depleted stem cell transplant. The receptor's source is a boy younger than two who had a stem cell transplant for Wiskott-Aldrich syndrome, so the T cells may come from the graft donor. The V and J genes are TRBV30 and TRBJ1-2; D is unresolved. CDR3 region: CAWLLRGGYGYTF. The CDR3 bases are TGTGCCTGGCTACTACGCGGTGGGTATGGCTACACCTTC.